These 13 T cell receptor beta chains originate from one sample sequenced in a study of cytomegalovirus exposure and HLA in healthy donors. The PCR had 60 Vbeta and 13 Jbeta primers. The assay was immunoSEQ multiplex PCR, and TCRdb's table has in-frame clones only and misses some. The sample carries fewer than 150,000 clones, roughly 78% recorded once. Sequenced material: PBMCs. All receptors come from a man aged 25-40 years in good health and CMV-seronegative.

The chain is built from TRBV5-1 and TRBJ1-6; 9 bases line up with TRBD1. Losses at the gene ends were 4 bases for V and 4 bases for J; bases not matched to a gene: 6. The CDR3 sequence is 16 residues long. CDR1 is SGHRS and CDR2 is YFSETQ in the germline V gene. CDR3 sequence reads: CASSRGDREYNSPLHF. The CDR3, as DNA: TGCGCCAGCAGCCGGGGGGACAGGGAGTATAATTCACCCCTCCACTTT.

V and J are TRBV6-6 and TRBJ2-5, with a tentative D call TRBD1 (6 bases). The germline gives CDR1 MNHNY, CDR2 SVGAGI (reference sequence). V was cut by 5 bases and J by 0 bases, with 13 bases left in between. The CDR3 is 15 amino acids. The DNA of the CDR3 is TGTGCCAGCAGTCTGCGGACAGCGTACCAAGAGACCCAGTACTTC. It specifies CASSLRTAYQETQYF.

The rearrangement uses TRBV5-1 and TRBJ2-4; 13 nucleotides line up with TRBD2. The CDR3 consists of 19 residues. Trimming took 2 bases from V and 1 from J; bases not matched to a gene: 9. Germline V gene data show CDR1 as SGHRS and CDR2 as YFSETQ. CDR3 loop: CASSFFRTSGSGAKNIQYF. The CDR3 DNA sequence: TGCGCCAGCAGCTTTTTCAGGACTAGCGGGAGCGGGGCCAAAAACATTCAGTACTTC.

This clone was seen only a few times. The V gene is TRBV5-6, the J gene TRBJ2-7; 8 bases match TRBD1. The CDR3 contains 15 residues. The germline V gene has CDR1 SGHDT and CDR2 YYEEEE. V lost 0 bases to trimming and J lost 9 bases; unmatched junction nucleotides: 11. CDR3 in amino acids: CASSLDGQGNLAQYF. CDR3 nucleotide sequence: TGTGCCAGCAGCTTGGACGGACAGGGAAATTTAGCGCAGTACTTC.

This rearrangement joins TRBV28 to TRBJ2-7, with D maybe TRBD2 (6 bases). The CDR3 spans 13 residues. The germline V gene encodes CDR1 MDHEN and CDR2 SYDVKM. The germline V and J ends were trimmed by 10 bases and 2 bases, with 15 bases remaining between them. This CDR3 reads CATLDGRTYEQYF. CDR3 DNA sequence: TGTGCCACCCTGGACGGGAGAACCTACGAGCAGTACTTC.

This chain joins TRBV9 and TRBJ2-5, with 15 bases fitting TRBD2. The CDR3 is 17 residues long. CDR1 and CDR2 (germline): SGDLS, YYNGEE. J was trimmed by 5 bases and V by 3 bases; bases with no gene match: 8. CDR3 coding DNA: TGTGCCAGCAGCGCTACCAGGACTAGCGGGGGGGGTGAGACCCAGTACTTC. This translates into CASSATRTSGGGETQYF.

The DNA of the CDR3 is TGTGCCAGCAGTGAAAGACAGGGTTCTTTCTACGAGCAGTACTTC. This translates into CASSERQGSFYEQYF. The rearrangement joins TRBV6-1 to TRBJ2-7; 7 nucleotides match TRBD1. This CDR3 is 15 amino acids long. Germline loops: CDR1 MNHNS, CDR2 SASEGT. J lost 3 bases, V lost 2 bases, and 7 bases had no gene match.

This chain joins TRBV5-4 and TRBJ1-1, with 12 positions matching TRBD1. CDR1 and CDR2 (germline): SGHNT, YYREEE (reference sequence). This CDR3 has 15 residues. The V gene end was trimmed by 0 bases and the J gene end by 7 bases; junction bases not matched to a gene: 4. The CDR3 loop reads CASSLGDRGRGEAFF. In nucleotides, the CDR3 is TGTGCCAGCAGCTTGGGGGACAGGGGGCGGGGTGAAGCTTTCTTT.

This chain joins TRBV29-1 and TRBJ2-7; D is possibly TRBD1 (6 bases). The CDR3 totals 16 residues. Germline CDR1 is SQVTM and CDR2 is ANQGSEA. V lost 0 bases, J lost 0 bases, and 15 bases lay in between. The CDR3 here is CSVEEGADSLSYEQYF. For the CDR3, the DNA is TGCAGCGTTGAAGAGGGCGCGGACAGCCTCTCCTACGAGCAGTACTTC.

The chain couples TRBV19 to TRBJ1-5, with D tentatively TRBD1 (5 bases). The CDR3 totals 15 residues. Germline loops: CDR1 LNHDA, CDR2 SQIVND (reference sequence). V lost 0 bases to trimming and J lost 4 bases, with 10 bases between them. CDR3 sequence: CASSIETGLNQPQHF. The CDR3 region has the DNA TGTGCCAGTAGTATAGAAACAGGATTAAATCAGCCCCAGCATTTT.

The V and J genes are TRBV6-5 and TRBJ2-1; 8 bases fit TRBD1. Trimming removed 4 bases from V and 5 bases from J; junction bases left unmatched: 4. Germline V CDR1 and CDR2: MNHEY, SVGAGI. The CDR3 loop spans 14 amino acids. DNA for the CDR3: TGTGCCAGCAGTTCTGGACAGGGCCACAATGAGCAGTTCTTC. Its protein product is CASSSGQGHNEQFF.

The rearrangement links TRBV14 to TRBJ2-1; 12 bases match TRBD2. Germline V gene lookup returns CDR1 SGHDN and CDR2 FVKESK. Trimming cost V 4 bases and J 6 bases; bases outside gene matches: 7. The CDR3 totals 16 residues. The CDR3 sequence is CASSPLTSGSINEQFF. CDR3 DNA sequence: TGTGCCAGCAGCCCGCTGACTAGCGGGAGTATCAATGAGCAGTTCTTC.

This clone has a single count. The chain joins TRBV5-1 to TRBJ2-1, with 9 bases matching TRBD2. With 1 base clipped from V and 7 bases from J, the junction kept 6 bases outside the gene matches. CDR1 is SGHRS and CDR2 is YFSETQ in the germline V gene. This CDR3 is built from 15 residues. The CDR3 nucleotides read TGCGCCAGCAGCTTGAGGCTAGCGGGGAAAAATGAGCAGTTCTTC. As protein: CASSLRLAGKNEQFF.